These 12 T cell receptor beta chains came from one sample sequenced in a study of CD8+CD57+ T cells in acquired aplastic anemia. Genomic DNA constituted the template upon which TCR beta VDJ and CDR3 profiling was performed. TCRdb re-analysed the reads in MiXCR, keeping a single row per CDR3 protein. The table lists 98,000 or so distinct CDR3 sequences, under 60% of them singletons. Sequencing was performed on sorted CD4+, CD8+, or CD8+CD57+ T cells (not recorded which) from PBMCs. The receptors derive from a human donor in good health, serving as a control.

The chain recombines TRBV6-1 with TRBJ2-5; 8 bases match TRBD1. Germline-derived CDR1 and CDR2 are MNHNS and SASEGT. Trimming removed 2 bases from V and 12 bases from J; junction bases left unmatched: 2. The CDR3 is 11 amino acids. The CDR3 DNA reads as TGTGCCAGCAGTGAATTGACAGGGGAGTACTTC. This translates into CASSELTGEYF.

This clonotype came up a few times. V gene TRBV30 combines with J gene TRBJ2-7; the D gene could be TRBD1 or TRBD2 (6 bases each). This CDR3 comprises 14 residues. V dropped 1 base and J dropped 6 bases, with 16 bases sitting between them. The germline V gene has CDR1 GTSNPN and CDR2 SVGIG (reference sequence). CDR3 sequence: CAWSGGDTDVEQYF. In DNA form, the CDR3 reads TGTGCCTGGAGTGGCGGGGACACGGACGTCGAGCAGTACTTC.

This clonotype showed up just a few times. V and J are TRBV19 and TRBJ1-5; possibly TRBD1 for D (5 bases). The CDR3 extends over 13 amino acids. The V and J ends lost 7 bases and 5 bases respectively, with 12 bases between them. Germline CDR1 LNHDA, CDR2 SQIVND (reference sequence). Written as DNA, the CDR3 is TGTGCCAGTACGTTCGGGGGGTATCAGCCCCAGCATTTT. This encodes CASTFGGYQPQHF.

This clonotype occurred many times. This chain connects TRBV6-1 to TRBJ1-5; no clear D. The CDR3 loop spans 17 amino acids. CDR1 is MNHNS, CDR2 SASEGT, per germline. The V gene lost 4 bases and the J gene lost 3 bases, with 19 bases spanning the gap. CDR3 amino acids: CASSVDGVGISNQPQHF. The DNA of the CDR3 is TGTGCCAGCAGTGTGGACGGGGTGGGAATATCCAATCAGCCCCAGCATTTT.

The chain links TRBV5-1 to TRBJ1-5; TRBD1 is a possible D gene (5 bases). CDR3 length: 16 residues. CDR1 and CDR2 (germline): SGHRS, YFSETQ. Trimming took off 0 bases at V and 4 bases at J, with 14 bases between the two ends. Here the CDR3 DNA reads TGCGCCAGCAGCTTGGTGCCGGGACGGAATAATCAGCCCCAGCATTTT. It codes for CASSLVPGRNNQPQHF.

This clonotype has at least ten counts. The chain combines TRBV10-2 with TRBJ1-3; D possibly corresponds to TRBD1 (5 bases). This CDR3 spans 15 amino acids. Trimming cost V 5 bases and J 3 bases, with 14 bases left between them. The V gene's germline CDR1 is WSHSY and CDR2 SAAADI. This chain's CDR3 is CASSKWGGFGNTIYF. For the CDR3, the DNA is TGCGCCAGCAGTAAATGGGGGGGATTTGGAAACACCATATATTTT.

V usage is TRBV2 and J usage is TRBJ1-6; 10 nucleotides line up with TRBD1. Looked up from germline, CDR1 is SNHLY and CDR2 is FYNNEI. With V trimmed by 6 bases and J by 8 bases, 4 bases remained unmatched. This CDR3 spans 14 amino acids. CDR3 protein: CASRPGQGYSPLHF. The CDR3 DNA reads as TGTGCCAGCAGACCGGGACAGGGGTATTCACCCCTCCACTTT.

The CDR3 loop reads CSVVGQGGYGYTF. The CDR3 DNA sequence: TGCAGCGTTGTGGGACAGGGGGGCTATGGCTACACCTTC. The genes are TRBV29-1 and TRBJ1-2, with TRBD1 matching 11 bases. CDR1 SQVTM and CDR2 ANQGSEA come from the germline V gene. With 4 bases clipped from V and 4 bases from J, the junction kept 2 bases outside the gene matches. The CDR3 sequence is 13 residues long.

Regarding this clonotype: A junction end diverges from the germline sequence, so it may reflect a read error. The chain uses TRBV20-1 and TRBJ2-3, with D unresolved. This CDR3 is built from 16 residues. Germline loops: CDR1 DFQATT, CDR2 SNEGSKA (reference sequence). CDR3 sequence: CSARERQPTSKDTQYF. Here the CDR3 DNA reads TGCAGTGCTAGAGAGCGACAACCGACGAGCAAAGATACGCAGTATTTT.

CDR3 in DNA: TGTGCCAGCGCGAGCGGGCCAAGCACAGATACGCAGTATTTT. Encoded protein: CASASGPSTDTQYF. The chain recombines TRBV19 with TRBJ2-3, with a tentative D call TRBD2 (6 bases). There are 14 residues in the CDR3. CDR1 LNHDA and CDR2 SQIVND come from the germline V gene (reference sequence). Between the trimmed V and J ends, which lost 9 bases and 0 bases, there was a span of 13 bases.

The V and J genes are TRBV7-9 and TRBJ2-5; D is unclear. The CDR3 spans 11 residues. Germline assignment: CDR1 SEHNR and CDR2 FQNEAQ (reference sequence). Trimming took 5 bases from V and 5 from J, leaving 6 bases between them. The CDR3 loop is CASSPVETQYF. CDR3 DNA: TGTGCCAGCAGCCCAGTGGAGACCCAGTACTTC.

A word on this clonotype: At one end, the junction sequence differs from germline, possibly due to a read error. The gene calls are TRBV7-8 and TRBJ2-5; TRBD2 matches at 8 bases. The CDR3 length is 13 residues. CDR1 and CDR2 from the germline V gene are SGHVS and FQNEAQ. The CDR3 DNA reads TGCGCCGGCAGAAATAGCGGGGTTGAGACCCAGTACTTC. Protein sequence: CAGRNSGVETQYF.